This entry is about one T cell receptor beta chain. Antigen: not known. The conserved final phenylalanine or tryptophan is absent from the CDR3, which likely points to a read error. The limits of the CDR3 on the DNA are not certain, so only TCRdb's listed CDR3 is given. The data are from a study of Graves' ophthalmopathy and Graves' hyperthyroidism. Findings and limits, study-wide: As the model predicted ophthalmopathy progression, it achieved a sensitivity of about 71% and a specificity of around 73%.

Amplification of TCR beta CDR3 regions used RNA transcripts. RT-PCR in the first round used HTBI primers; a second-round multiplex PCR followed. MiXCR, applied by TCRdb to the multiplex PCR reads, yields one record per CDR3 protein. The table has a few hundred thousand distinct CDR3 sequences, about a sixth seen once. Looked up from germline, CDR1 is MDHEN and CDR2 is SYDVKM. From its first to its last residue, the CDR3 has 12 amino acids. V is TRBV28 and J is TRBJ1-2; TRBD1, the table's D call, was not compared with the DNA. This clonotype originated in an adult woman with stable Graves' hyperthyroidism. The sequenced material came from peripheral blood. This CDR3 is CASSLGGYGYTV.